This section outlines one T cell receptor beta chain sequence together with its context. Produced via immunoSEQ multiplex PCR; TCRdb's table is partial and in-frame only. The table has around 66,000 clones, roughly 80% seen once; the top ten hold 5.5% to 8.5%. The CDR3 has 15 amino acids. V gave up 3 bases and J gave up 0 bases, with 9 bases separating them. The germline V gene encodes CDR1 MDHEN and CDR2 SYDVKM. The record originates from a study of OX40 agonist ivuxolimab in advanced cancers. Overall study context: Dose-escalation cases comprised hepatocellular carcinoma, melanoma, renal cell or head and neck cancer.

This material consisted of CD4+ or CD8+ T cells sorted from blood, taken in a trial of the OX40 agonist ivuxolimab. The chain joins TRBV28 to TRBJ1-3, with a possible D match to TRBD1 (5 bases). The origin of this receptor is an adult with an advanced solid tumor such as melanoma, head and neck, liver or kidney cancer. CDR3 protein: CASSLGGVSGNTIYF. The CDR3 DNA follows: TGTGCCAGCAGTTTGGGAGGGGTCTCTGGAAACACCATATATTTT.